This is a list of T cell receptor beta chains from one sample in a study of response to subunit inactivated influenza vaccine. From the RT-PCR reads, TCRdb called clonotypes with MiXCR, one entry per CDR3 protein. The sample records about 650,000 distinct CDR3 sequences, approximately 14% being singletons. Sequenced material: PBMCs from blood, taken 11 to 12 days after vaccination. These TCRs come from a man between 50 and 59 years old who received an inactivated influenza vaccine. Each CDR3 is given with its conserved first and last residue. D genes are given only for firm matches. The listing skips clone size in some rows; elsewhere it reads once, few, many or a size class.

>NA|TRBD1|TRBJ1-6|TRBV5-5
CASSAGTGYSPLHF
TGTGCCAGCAGCGCAGGGACAGGGTATTCACCCCTCCACTTT
>few|TRBD2|TRBJ2-1|TRBV6-2/TRBV6-3
CASSYSWTSGLPYNEQFF
TGTGCCAGCAGTTACTCGTGGACTAGCGGACTCCCTTACAATGAGCAGTTCTTC
>NA|NA|TRBJ2-3|TRBV12-3/TRBV12-4
CASSWASTDTQYF
TGTGCCAGCAGTTGGGCTAGCACAGATACGCAGTATTTT
>NA|NA|TRBJ2-1|TRBV20-1
CSASPSRYNEQFF
TGCAGTGCTAGTCCTAGCCGCTACAATGAGCAGTTCTTC
>NA|TRBD2|TRBJ2-1|TRBV11-2
CASSQGLVPYNEQFF
TGTGCCAGCAGCCAGGGACTAGTCCCCTACAATGAGCAGTTCTTC
>many|NA|TRBJ2-3|TRBV20-1
CSASRLVGLDTQYF
TGCAGTGCTAGTAGGCTAGTTGGCTTAGATACGCAGTATTTT
>NA|TRBD2|TRBJ2-3|TRBV11-2
CASSLVPAGATGNTQYF
TGTGCCAGCAGCTTAGTGCCAGCGGGAGCCACGGGGAATACGCAGTATTTT
>NA|TRBD2|TRBJ2-1|TRBV4-2
CASRMERLAGYNEQFF
TGTGCCAGCAGGATGGAGAGACTAGCGGGGTACAATGAGCAGTTCTTC
>NA|TRBD1|TRBJ2-7|TRBV11-2
CASSLGRGQGHEQYF
TGTGCCAGCAGCTTAGGGCGCGGACAGGGCCACGAGCAGTACTTC
>few|TRBD2|TRBJ2-1|TRBV5-1
CASSLEGLAFSYNEQFF
TGCGCCAGCAGCTTGGAGGGACTAGCGTTCTCCTACAATGAGCAGTTCTTC
>few|NA|TRBJ1-2|TRBV29-1
CSVNTPGPHGYTF
TGCAGCGTTAACACGCCGGGACCCCATGGCTACACCTTC